This T cell receptor beta chain was identified during a study of identical twins. Study results and caveats: When twins shared out-of-frame alpha sequences, those sequences had excess low generation probability.

This clonotype came up many times. Its target is unknown. Healthy Caucasians provided all donations. TCRdb re-analysed the 5' RACE reads in MiXCR, keeping a single row per CDR3 protein. The sample lists some 600,000 distinct CDR3 sequences; 7.1% were seen once. There are 15 residues in the CDR3. V was trimmed by 7 bases and J by 0 bases, leaving 16 bases between them. CDR1 SEHNR and CDR2 FQNEAQ come from the germline V gene (reference sequence). A further study also used this sample, focusing on yellow fever vaccine responses in identical twins.

Specimen: PBMCs. The chain carries TRBV7-9 and TRBJ2-7; D unresolved. The TCR sequence derives from a woman in her late teens or twenties in good health. CDR3 DNA sequence: TGTGCCAGCATTTTAGTCTCGAAGAGCTCCTACGAGCAGTACTTC. Its protein is CASILVSKSSYEQYF. The full variable domain, in which reference TRBV7-9 and TRBJ2-7 provide the parts outside the CDR3, is DTGVSQNPRHKITKRGQNVTFRCDPISEHNRLYWYRQTLGQGPEFLTYFQNEAQLEKSRLLSDRFSAERPKGSFSTLEIQRTEQGDSAMYLCASILVSKSSYEQYFGPGTRLTVT.